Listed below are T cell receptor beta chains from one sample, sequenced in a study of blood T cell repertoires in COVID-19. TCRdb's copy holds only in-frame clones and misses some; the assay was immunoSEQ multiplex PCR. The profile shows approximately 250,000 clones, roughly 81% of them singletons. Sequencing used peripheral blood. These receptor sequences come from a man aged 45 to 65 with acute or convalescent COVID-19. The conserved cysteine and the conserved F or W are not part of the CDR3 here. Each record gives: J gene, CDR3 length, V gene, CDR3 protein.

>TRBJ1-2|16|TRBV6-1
ASSEALPGRGGGYGYT
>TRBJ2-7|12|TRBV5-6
ASSLERGLYEQY
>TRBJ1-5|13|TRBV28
ASRLAGQLGQPQH
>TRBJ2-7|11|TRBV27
ASSFYSSYEQY
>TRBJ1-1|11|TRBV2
ASSNQGETEAF
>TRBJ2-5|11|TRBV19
ASSTGIQETQY
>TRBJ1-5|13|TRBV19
ASSISTGGYQPQH
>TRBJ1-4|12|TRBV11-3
ASSLYGGREKLF
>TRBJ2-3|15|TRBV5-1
ASSLGTGTGPTDTQY
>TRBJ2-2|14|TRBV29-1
SVLGLAGVDTGELF
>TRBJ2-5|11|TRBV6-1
ASSEAASETQY
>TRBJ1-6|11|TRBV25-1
ASSFSVNSPLH
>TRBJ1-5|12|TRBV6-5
ASRSGQPAQPQH
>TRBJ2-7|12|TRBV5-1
ASSLGQGAYEQY
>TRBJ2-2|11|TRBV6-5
ASSPSGAGELF
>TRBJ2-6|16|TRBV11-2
ASSWAPGIGTGANVLT
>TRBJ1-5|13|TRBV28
ASSMTGVSNQPQH
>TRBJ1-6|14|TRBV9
ASSLEVGSYNSPLH
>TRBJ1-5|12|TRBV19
ASSSQGSNQPQH
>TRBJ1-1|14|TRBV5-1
ASAPRQGGSNTEAF
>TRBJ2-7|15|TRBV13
ASSLSGATLGPYEQY
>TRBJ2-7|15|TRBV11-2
ASSLGYLAGGSYEQY
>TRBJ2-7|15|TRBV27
ASSRTSGRAAVYEQY
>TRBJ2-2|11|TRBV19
ASSILGQVVRV
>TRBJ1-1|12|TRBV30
AWSGELLNTEAF
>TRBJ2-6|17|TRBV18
ASSPPGGATGAGANVLT
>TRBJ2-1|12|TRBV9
ASSVAAGVREQF
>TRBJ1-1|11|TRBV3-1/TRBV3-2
ASSYDRNTEAF
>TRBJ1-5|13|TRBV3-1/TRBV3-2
ASSTGFSGNQPQH
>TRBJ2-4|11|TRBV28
ASSRQAKNIQY
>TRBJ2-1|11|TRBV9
ASSVDRRHEQF
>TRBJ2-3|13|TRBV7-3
ASRLNPGGEGTQY
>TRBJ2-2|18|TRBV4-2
ASSLEPVISGRPNTGELF
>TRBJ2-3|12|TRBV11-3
ASSVDRDLDTQY
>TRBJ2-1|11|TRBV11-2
ASKGQDYNEQF
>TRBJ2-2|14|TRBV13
ASSFSDRVVTRELF
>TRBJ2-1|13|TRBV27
ASSLSGNHYNEQF
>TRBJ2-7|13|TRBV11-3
ASSTRTGQDYEQY
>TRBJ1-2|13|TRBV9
ASSVEEQGVYGYT
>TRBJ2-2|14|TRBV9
ASSAQLAGVSGELF
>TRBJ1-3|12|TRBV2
ASSELREGNTIY
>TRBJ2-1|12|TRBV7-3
ASSLTQGTNEQF
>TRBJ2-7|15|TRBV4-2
ASSQEGRTGIFNEQY
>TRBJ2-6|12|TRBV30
AFRRDRASNVLT
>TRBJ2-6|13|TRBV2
ASSEEGSGANVLT
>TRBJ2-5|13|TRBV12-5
ASGATGGAAETQY
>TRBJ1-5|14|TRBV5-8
ASRYWGTGGYQPQH
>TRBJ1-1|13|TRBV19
ASSSRDSWNTEAF
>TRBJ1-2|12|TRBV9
ASTFQEGNYGYT
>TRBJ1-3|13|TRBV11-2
ASSIGTGSGNTIY
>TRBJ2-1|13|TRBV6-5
ASRPRTGSYNEQF
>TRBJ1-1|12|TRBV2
ASSSGSVTSGAF
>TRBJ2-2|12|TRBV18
ASSPGQNTGELF